These 23 T cell receptor beta chains were sequenced from one sample in a study of control samples from healthy donors and cancer patients. Sequencing was performed with immunoSEQ multiplex PCR; in TCRdb, only in-frame clones are kept and a portion is missing. The table has about 190,000 clones, 91% seen once; the top ten hold 1.5% to 2%. The sample taken for sequencing was blood. The receptors originated from a man aged 25 to 45 in good health.

The table lists this clone with a few counts. This chain connects TRBV18 to TRBJ2-4; the match to TRBD2 covers 11 bases. The trim removed 3 bases at V and 7 bases at J, leaving 11 bases unmatched. Germline V gene sequence: CDR1 KGHSH, CDR2 LQKENI. The CDR3 runs 17 residues. CDR3 in DNA: TGTGCCAGCTCACCGGACAGGGCACTAGCGGGGGATAACATTCAGTACTTC. Translating gives CASSPDRALAGDNIQYF. Complete variable domain (other parts from reference TRBV18 and TRBJ2-4): NAGVMQNPRHLVRRRGQEARLRCSPMKGHSHVYWYRQLPEEGLKFMVYLQKENIIDESGMPKERFSAEFPKEGPSILRIQQVVRGDSAAYFCASSPDRALAGDNIQYFGAGTRLSVL.

The chain has TRBV10-3 and TRBJ1-4; possible D gene TRBD1, 5 bases. The V gene lost 1 base and the J gene lost 8 bases, with 14 bases spanning the gap. The CDR3 is 15 residues long. In germline, CDR1 is ENHRY, CDR2 SYGVKD. The CDR3, as DNA: TGTGCCATCAGTGAGTTGGCAGGGATGGGGGAAAAACTGTTTTTT. Amino acids: CAISELAGMGEKLFF.

The rearrangement uses TRBV19 and TRBJ1-1; TRBD1 matches at 7 bases. Trimming removed 5 bases from V and 1 base from J; junction bases left unmatched: 7. The CDR3 contains 15 residues. Looked up from germline, CDR1 is LNHDA and CDR2 is SQIVND (reference sequence). CDR3 DNA sequence: TGTGCCAGTAGTCGGGACAGTTGGTCGAACACTGAAGCTTTCTTT. Amino acid sequence: CASSRDSWSNTEAFF.

The chain employs TRBV6-6 and TRBJ1-4; D is undetermined. There are 15 residues in the CDR3. Germline V gene data show CDR1 as MNHNY and CDR2 as SVGAGI (reference sequence). Trimming left V 6 bases short and J 2 bases short, with 13 bases between. CDR3 nucleotides: TGTGCCAGCAGCCGGACTTTTAGGACTAATGAAAAACTGTTTTTT. Encoded protein: CASSRTFRTNEKLFF.

This rearrangement joins TRBV29-1 to TRBJ1-5; D remains ambiguous. The CDR3 is 12 residues long. CDR1 SQVTM and CDR2 ANQGSEA come from the germline V gene. Trimming stripped 6 bases from V and 11 bases from J, with 17 bases between. The CDR3 region has the DNA TGCAGCGTCGAGGGAGACGGGGAATCCCAGCATTTT. Translating gives CSVEGDGESQHF.

The chain carries TRBV5-6 and TRBJ2-1; weak D call: TRBD1 (6 bases). The germline V gene encodes CDR1 SGHDT and CDR2 YYEEEE. The CDR3 contains 15 residues. V was clipped by 1 base and J by 5 bases, with 13 bases between them. In DNA form, the CDR3 reads TGTGCCAGCAGCTTGACAGGGAATTGGGACAATGAGCAGTTCTTC. This gives the protein CASSLTGNWDNEQFF.

The chain uses TRBV5-1 and TRBJ2-3, with D perhaps TRBD1 or TRBD2 (5 bases each). V was cut by 0 bases and J by 0 bases, with 8 bases left in between. CDR3 length: 15 residues. Germline values: CDR1 SGHRS, CDR2 YFSETQ. This CDR3 is CASSLDGGSTDTQYF. For the CDR3, the DNA is TGCGCCAGCAGCTTGGATGGGGGTAGCACAGATACGCAGTATTTT.

The rearrangement joins TRBV6-1 to TRBJ1-6; D possibly corresponds to TRBD1 (5 bases). From germline, CDR1 is MNHNS and CDR2 SASEGT. V was cut by 1 base and J by 9 bases, with 19 bases left in between. CDR3 size: 17 residues. CDR3 sequence (DNA): TGTGCCAGCAGTGAAGAAAGGGGTCGACAAGTGGGTTCACCCCTCCACTTT. Amino acid sequence: CASSEERGRQVGSPLHF.

The count of this clone is one. The genes are TRBV3-1 (or the pseudogene TRBV3-2) and TRBJ1-6; unclear D gene. Germline V gives CDR1 LGHDT, CDR2 YNNKEL (reference sequence). V lost 2 bases and J 6 bases, leaving 11 bases between the germline ends. The CDR3 has 15 residues. CDR3 coding DNA: TGTGCCAGCAGCCAAAGGAGGTCAGGTAATTCACCCCTCCACTTT. Its translation is CASSQRRSGNSPLHF.

The chain has TRBV19 and TRBJ1-2, with TRBD1 matching 10 bases. Germline V gives CDR1 LNHDA, CDR2 SQIVND (reference sequence). The CDR3 is made up of 16 amino acids. V was pared by 7 bases and J by 7 bases, with 15 bases of the junction left unmatched. CDR3 sequence reads: CASTYGTGVSFGGYTF. The DNA for the CDR3 is TGTGCCAGTACTTATGGGACAGGGGTGTCTTTTGGTGGCTACACCTTC.

The chain carries TRBV20-1 and TRBJ2-3, with D perhaps TRBD2 (6 bases). Germline-derived CDR1 and CDR2 are DFQATT and SNEGSKA (reference sequence). Deletions cut 3 bases from V and 6 bases from J, with 28 bases between. CDR3 length: 18 residues. The chain's CDR3 is CSASPIGGRNGQSDTQYF. For the CDR3, the DNA is TGCAGTGCTAGTCCTATTGGGGGGAGAAATGGGCAGAGCGATACGCAGTATTTT.

For the CDR3, the DNA is TGTGCCAGCAGTGAAATAGGGACAGGCCTGGAGCAGTACTTC. As protein: CASSEIGTGLEQYF. The chain uses TRBV6-1 and TRBJ2-7; TRBD1 matches at 8 bases. CDR1 and CDR2 from the germline V gene are MNHNS and SASEGT. Trimming at V came to 2 bases and at J to 7 bases, leaving 7 bases not matched to a gene. This CDR3 contains 14 residues.

A word on this clone: At one of its ends the junction is not consistent with the germline gene, which may arise from a read error. The V call is TRBV2, the J call TRBJ1-1; no clear D gene. CDR1 SNHLY and CDR2 FYNNEI come from the germline V gene. This CDR3 is 11 amino acids long. This CDR3 reads CASSEARRSVF. For the CDR3, the DNA is TGTGCCAGCAGTGAAGCGCGGCGGAGCGTCTTT.

The chain carries TRBV4-2 and TRBJ2-7, with TRBD2 identical over 11 bases. The CDR3 has 15 residues. V was clipped by 3 bases and J by 7 bases; unmatched bases: 8. Germline V lookup: CDR1 LGHNA, CDR2 YNFKEQ. For the CDR3, the DNA is TGTGCCAGCAGCCACGTTAGCGGGGGGGCGGATGAGCAGTACTTC. Its translation: CASSHVSGGADEQYF.

J is TRBJ2-2 and V is TRBV3-1 (or the pseudogene TRBV3-2), with 8 bases that match TRBD1. V lost 1 base and J lost 0; bases outside the gene matches: 1. Germline CDR1 reads LGHDT; CDR2 reads YNNKEL (reference sequence). This CDR3 has 16 residues. CDR3 residues: CASSQGQGSNTGELFF. The CDR3 bases are TGTGCCAGCAGCCAAGGACAGGGGTCGAACACCGGGGAGCTGTTTTTT.

The chain couples TRBV18 to TRBJ1-4; tentatively, D is TRBD1 (6 bases). The CDR3 has 15 residues. Deletions cut 3 bases from V and 8 bases from J, with 16 bases between. Per germline, CDR1 KGHSH and CDR2 LQKENI. This chain's CDR3 is CASSPRQDRNEKLFF. CDR3 DNA: TGTGCCAGCTCACCTCGACAGGATCGAAACGAAAAACTGTTTTTT. Drawing the rest from reference TRBV18 and TRBJ1-4, the complete variable domain is NAGVMQNPRHLVRRRGQEARLRCSPMKGHSHVYWYRQLPEEGLKFMVYLQKENIIDESGMPKERFSAEFPKEGPSILRIQQVVRGDSAAYFCASSPRQDRNEKLFFGSGTQLSVL.

This rearrangement joins TRBV7-8 to TRBJ2-7; 11 bases are shared with TRBD1. Germline-derived CDR1 and CDR2 are SGHVS and FQNEAQ. V lost 2 bases to trimming and J lost 4 bases; unmatched junction nucleotides: 4. The CDR3 runs 15 residues. For the CDR3, the DNA is TGTGCCAGCAGCTTAACGGGACAGGGGGTTTACGAGCAGTACTTC. It codes for CASSLTGQGVYEQYF.

This chain joins TRBV3-1 (or the pseudogene TRBV3-2) and TRBJ2-2; TRBD1 agrees at 9 bases. V shed 0 bases and J 5 bases; nucleotides not matched to a gene: 7. There are 17 residues in the CDR3. Germline V gene sequence: CDR1 LGHDT, CDR2 YNNKEL (reference sequence). Here the CDR3 DNA reads TGTGCCAGCAGCCAAGAGGGGGGACAGGGAGGTACCGGGGAGCTGTTTTTT. Translating gives CASSQEGGQGGTGELFF.

V gene TRBV14 combines with J gene TRBJ1-1; perhaps TRBD1 as D (6 bases). Per germline, CDR1 SGHDN and CDR2 FVKESK. The CDR3 sequence is 15 residues long. V lost 2 bases and J 4 bases, leaving 14 bases between the germline ends. CDR3 in DNA: TGTGCCAGCAGCCAAATGGGCCTAGGGGGCACTGAAGCTTTCTTT. Its protein is CASSQMGLGGTEAFF.

Regarding this clone: Other DNA variants within this sample encode the same CDR3. The rearrangement links TRBV30 to TRBJ1-1, with D possibly matching TRBD1 (6 bases). Deletions cut 0 bases from V and 1 base from J, with 6 bases between. Germline loops: CDR1 GTSNPN, CDR2 SVGIG (reference sequence). The CDR3 loop spans 13 amino acids. CDR3 amino acids: CAWSVQGNTEAFF. CDR3 in DNA: TGTGCCTGGAGTGTACAGGGGAACACTGAAGCTTTCTTT.

The gene calls are TRBV3-1 (or the pseudogene TRBV3-2) and TRBJ1-3, with 7 bases fitting TRBD1. The ends lost 5 bases at V and 4 bases at J; junction bases unmatched: 11. The CDR3 extends over 16 amino acids. Germline V gene lookup returns CDR1 LGHDT and CDR2 YNNKEL (reference sequence). CDR3 loop: CASSTWTGLAGNTIYF. The CDR3, as DNA: TGTGCCAGCAGCACCTGGACAGGTCTTGCGGGAAACACCATATATTTT.

The chain joins TRBV6-5 to TRBJ1-5, with 8 bases lining up with TRBD1. This CDR3 contains 14 residues. CDR1 MNHEY and CDR2 SVGAGI come from the germline V gene. Trimming at V came to 2 bases and at J to 9 bases, leaving 6 bases not matched to a gene. CDR3 nucleotides: TGTGCCAGCAGTTACGGGCAGGGGGCTGGGCCCCAGCATTTT. It is translated as CASSYGQGAGPQHF.

The genes are TRBV7-8 and TRBJ1-2; possible D gene TRBD1, 5 bases. Trimming took 1 base from V and 4 from J, leaving 13 bases between them. The CDR3 consists of 15 residues. Germline assignment: CDR1 SGHVS and CDR2 FQNEAQ. CDR3: CASSLGGVRSYGYTF. In DNA form, the CDR3 reads TGTGCCAGCAGCTTAGGGGGGGTGCGGAGCTATGGCTACACCTTC.